A single sample gave rise to the 2 T cell receptor beta chains below, sequenced in a study of metastatic and nonmetastatic thyroid tumors. The entire patient cohort was treatment-naive prior to thyroid surgery. TCRdb re-called the PCR reads through MiXCR. The data contain 16,000 or so clones, 20% to 25% of them seen just once; the ten biggest clones take up around 13%. Source material: tumor tissue. These receptor sequences come from a male donor with papillary thyroid cancer or a benign thyroid nodule (not recorded which). Some clones in this sample may be carry-over from other donors' samples.

This clone was recorded at least ten times. This chain links TRBV29-1 with TRBJ1-3; no firm D call. The CDR3 runs 12 residues. Germline-derived CDR1 and CDR2 are SQVTM and ANQGSEA. Trimming pared 6 bases from V and 1 base from J, leaving 7 bases between. CDR3 in amino acids: CSVDGSGNTIYF. As DNA, the CDR3 is TGCAGCGTGGATGGTTCTGGAAACACCATATATTTT.

The chain uses TRBV20-1 and TRBJ2-2, with 8 bases aligning to TRBD2. V was pared by 3 bases and J by 2 bases, with 14 bases of the junction left unmatched. Germline V gene data show CDR1 as DFQATT and CDR2 as SNEGSKA (reference sequence). This CDR3 has 18 amino acids. As DNA, the CDR3 is TGCAGTGCTAGTCGGGGGTTAAGCGGGAGTCCCAACACCGGGGAGCTGTTTTTT. Its translation: CSASRGLSGSPNTGELFF.